The 20 T cell receptor beta chains listed next were all sequenced from one sample in a study of cytomegalovirus exposure and HLA in healthy donors (dated by TCRdb to 2015 to 2018). Receptor amplification or capture employed the immunoSEQ multiplex PCR assay. For the multiplex PCR, a mixture combining 60 forward primers for TCR Vbeta segments and 13 reverse primers for TCR Jbeta segments was used. This is the immuneACCESS table as TCRdb keeps it, with only in-frame sequences that have V and J called. A part of the clones is gone; compared with another copy, unresolved V genes explain less than half, and the rest is unexplained. The sample has about 150,000 clones on record, about four fifths of them singletons. 3.5% to 5.5% of the sample goes to the ten largest clones. Sequencing was carried out using PBMCs. The receptors were gathered from a woman in her forties in good health and CMV-seropositive.

V usage is TRBV7-8 and J usage is TRBJ2-7; 7 bases are a match to TRBD2. J gave up 1 base and V 5 bases, and 2 bases lay outside the gene matches. Germline-derived CDR1 and CDR2 are SGHVS and FQNEAQ. CDR3 length: 13 residues. The CDR3 spells CASSLGLSYEQYF. The CDR3 nucleotides are TGTGCCAGCAGCCTGGGACTATCCTACGAGCAGTACTTC.

This chain links TRBV2 with TRBJ2-5; 10 bases map to TRBD2. Trimming removed 3 bases from V and 1 base from J; junction bases left unmatched: 5. The V gene's germline CDR1 is SNHLY and CDR2 FYNNEI. This CDR3 contains 16 residues. The CDR3 bases are TGTGCCAGCAGTGAGTTTAGCGGGGGGCCCCAAGAGACCCAGTACTTC. Protein sequence: CASSEFSGGPQETQYF.

This chain uses TRBV29-1 with TRBJ2-1; TRBD1 aligns across 9 bases. The CDR3 contains 15 residues. Germline-derived CDR1 and CDR2 are SQVTM and ANQGSEA. J was trimmed by 4 bases and V by 1 base; bases with no gene match: 5. The CDR3 region has the DNA TGCAGCGTTGAAGGGGGACAGGGCTTGTACAATGAGCAGTTCTTC. The encoded protein is CSVEGGQGLYNEQFF.

The V gene is TRBV28, the J gene TRBJ2-7; D is ambiguous. CDR3 length: 13 residues. In germline, CDR1 is MDHEN, CDR2 SYDVKM. V lost 8 bases, J lost 2 bases, and 13 bases lay in between. CDR3 residues: CASLSRVTYEQYF. The CDR3 DNA reads as TGTGCCAGCCTTTCTCGGGTCACCTACGAGCAGTACTTC.

The chain is built from TRBV10-3 and TRBJ1-6, with 9 nucleotides matching TRBD1. CDR3 size: 17 residues. Germline loops: CDR1 ENHRY, CDR2 SYGVKD. Trimming at V came to 3 bases and at J to 8 bases, leaving 11 bases not matched to a gene. The CDR3 spells CAISDFIGTGKYSPLHF. In DNA form, the CDR3 reads TGTGCCATCAGTGACTTTATAGGGACAGGGAAGTATTCACCCCTCCACTTT.

The chain has TRBV7-9 and TRBJ2-5, with 10 bases lining up with TRBD2. The J segment lost 5 bases and the V segment lost 5 bases, leaving 2 bases of the junction unmatched. Germline V gives CDR1 SEHNR, CDR2 FQNEAQ (reference sequence). The CDR3 has 13 amino acids. In nucleotides, the CDR3 is TGTGCCAGCAGCGCAGCGGGGGGGGAGACCCAGTACTTC. This codes for CASSAAGGETQYF.

The chain uses TRBV11-2 and TRBJ1-2; TRBD1 is a possible D gene (5 bases). Trimming removed 1 base at V and 7 bases at J, with 16 bases between. Germline assignment: CDR1 SGHAT and CDR2 FQNNGV. This CDR3 contains 15 residues. The CDR3 sequence: CASSLVGRLFPGYTF. The CDR3 DNA follows: TGTGCCAGCAGCTTAGTGGGGCGTCTTTTTCCTGGCTACACCTTC.

V usage is TRBV7-9 and J usage is TRBJ2-1, with 16 nucleotides matching TRBD2. Germline CDR1 is SEHNR and CDR2 is FQNEAQ (reference sequence). The junction had 7 bases not matched to a gene; V was cut back by 4 bases and J by 7 bases. The CDR3 has 17 amino acids. CDR3 sequence reads: CASSSGTSGRARNEQFF. The CDR3 region has the DNA TGTGCCAGCAGCTCCGGGACTAGCGGGAGGGCGAGGAATGAGCAGTTCTTC.

The chain employs TRBV2 and TRBJ2-1; D is possibly TRBD2 (6 bases). Germline V CDR1 and CDR2: SNHLY, FYNNEI. Trimming took 3 bases from V and 0 from J, leaving 15 bases between them. This CDR3 spans 17 amino acids. CDR3 in DNA: TGTGCCAGCAGTGAGGATGGGGGGTCTAGCTCCTACAATGAGCAGTTCTTC. This gives the protein CASSEDGGSSSYNEQFF.

This clone was observed a handful of times. The chain is built from TRBV25-1 and TRBJ1-2; D is ambiguous. The V end lost 0 bases, the J end lost 7 bases, and 9 bases lay between the germline ends. The CDR3 runs 13 residues. Germline assignment: CDR1 MGHDK and CDR2 SYGVNS. CDR3 sequence (DNA): TGTGCCAGCAGTGAATATAAGAATAGTGGCTACACCTTC. Its protein is CASSEYKNSGYTF.

This clone was counted between two and nine times. The chain uses TRBV7-9 and TRBJ1-3; D is ambiguous. The ends were cut back, 5 bases at V and 4 bases at J, with 12 bases in the middle. Germline CDR1 and CDR2: SEHNR and FQNEAQ (reference sequence). The CDR3 sequence is 14 residues long. DNA of the CDR3: TGTGCCAGCAGCCCGCGGGAGTCCGGAAACACCATATATTTT. Translated: CASSPRESGNTIYF. Full variable domain (outside the CDR3, taken from reference TRBV7-9 and TRBJ1-3): DTGVSQNPRHKITKRGQNVTFRCDPISEHNRLYWYRQTLGQGPEFLTYFQNEAQLEKSRLLSDRFSAERPKGSFSTLEIQRTEQGDSAMYLCASSPRESGNTIYFGEGSWLTVV.

This clone was seen just once. The chain has TRBV28 and TRBJ1-3; the D is unclear. Germline V gene data show CDR1 as MDHEN and CDR2 as SYDVKM. The V end lost 7 bases, the J end lost 0 bases, and 13 bases lay between the germline ends. The CDR3 is 15 residues long. The CDR3 reads CASKRVSRSGNTIYF. The CDR3 DNA reads TGTGCCAGCAAACGGGTCTCCCGCTCTGGAAACACCATATATTTT.

This clone was counted once. This chain uses TRBV30 with TRBJ2-5; TRBD2 matches at 12 bases. The CDR3 is 15 amino acids. Losses at the gene ends were 0 bases for V and 2 bases for J; bases not matched to a gene: 1. Germline loops: CDR1 GTSNPN, CDR2 SVGIG (reference sequence). The CDR3 coding sequence is TGTGCCTGGAGTGTTCTAGCGGGGGGGCAAGAGACCCAGTACTTC. It is translated as CAWSVLAGGQETQYF. Using reference TRBV30 and TRBJ2-5 for the parts outside the CDR3, the full variable domain is SQTIHQWPATLVQPVGSPLSLECTVEGTSNPNLYWYRQAAGRGLQLLFYSVGIGQISSEVPQNLSASRPQDRQFILSSKKLLLSDSGFYLCAWSVLAGGQETQYFGPGTRLLVL.

J is TRBJ2-7 and V is TRBV4-2; D is unclear. The V end was cut by 3 bases, the J end by 3 bases, with 9 bases between. CDR3 length: 13 residues. Germline-derived CDR1 and CDR2 are LGHNA and YNFKEQ. The CDR3: CASSQRPDYEQYF. DNA for the CDR3: TGTGCCAGCAGCCAGAGGCCAGACTACGAGCAGTACTTC.

This sequence joins TRBV5-6 and TRBJ1-2; D possibly corresponds to TRBD1 (5 bases). Germline CDR1 reads SGHDT; CDR2 reads YYEEEE. CDR3 length equals 14 residues. V lost 0 bases, J lost 7 bases, and 13 bases lay in between. Written as DNA, the CDR3 is TGTGCCAGCAGCTTGGCGTCAGGGAGGAGTGGCTACACCTTC. It yields the protein CASSLASGRSGYTF. Full variable domain (remainder filled in from reference TRBV5-6 and TRBJ1-2): DAGVTQSPTHLIKTRGQQVTLRCSPKSGHDTVSWYQQALGQGPQFIFQYYEEEERQRGNFPDRFSGHQFPNYSSELNVNALLLGDSALYLCASSLASGRSGYTFGSGTRLTVV.

The chain combines TRBV5-1 with TRBJ2-5; the D gene is possibly TRBD1 (6 bases). Trimming shortened V by 4 bases and J by 2 bases, and 15 bases separated the two germline ends. The CDR3 covers 15 residues. The germline V gene has CDR1 SGHRS and CDR2 YFSETQ. For the CDR3, the DNA is TGCGCCAGCAGCCTCGGGACACCCAGGCAAGAGACCCAGTACTTC. It translates to CASSLGTPRQETQYF.

The V call is TRBV19, the J call TRBJ1-4; D unresolved. V dropped 4 bases and J dropped 14 bases, with 14 bases sitting between them. Germline V lookup: CDR1 LNHDA, CDR2 SQIVND (reference sequence). This CDR3 contains 12 residues. The CDR3 sequence: CASSREDTWLFF. The CDR3, as DNA: TGTGCCAGTAGTAGGGAGGATACTTGGCTGTTTTTT.

The chain joins TRBV29-1 to TRBJ1-3; D not resolved. From germline, CDR1 is SQVTM and CDR2 ANQGSEA. The CDR3 length is 11 residues. V gave up 3 bases and J gave up 3 bases, with 3 bases separating them. CDR3 nucleotides: TGCAGCGTTGACGTTGGAAACACCATATATTTT. It is translated as CSVDVGNTIYF.

This clone was recorded once. The chain employs TRBV5-6 and TRBJ1-2; weak D call: TRBD1 (6 bases). With 5 bases removed from V and 2 bases from J, the gap between germline ends came to 10 bases. Germline V CDR1 and CDR2: SGHDT, YYEEEE. The CDR3 length is 13 residues. CDR3 in amino acids: CASRLGQNYGYTF. The CDR3 nucleotides are TGTGCCAGCAGGTTAGGACAGAACTATGGCTACACCTTC.

This chain links TRBV7-3 with TRBJ2-5; 13 bases align to TRBD2. The CDR3 runs to 16 residues. Germline V gene data show CDR1 as SGHTA and CDR2 as FQGTGA. The junction had 9 bases not matched to a gene; V was cut back by 6 bases and J by 5 bases. CDR3 DNA sequence: TGTGCCAGCAGTCAACTAGCGGGAGGGCCTTTGGAGACCCAGTACTTC. Its translation: CASSQLAGGPLETQYF. Based on the CDR3 plus reference TRBV7-3 and TRBJ2-5, the full variable domain is GAGVSQTPSNKVTEKGKYVELRCDPISGHTALYWYRQSLGQGPEFLIYFQGTGAADDSGLPNDRFFAVRPEGSVSTLKIQRTERGDSAVYLCASSQLAGGPLETQYFGPGTRLLVL.